Here is one T cell receptor (beta chain) with its context. This record comes from a study of T cell responses to AZD1222 COVID-19 vaccine. V was clipped by 7 bases and J by 6 bases; unmatched bases: 17. Germline CDR1 MNHEY, CDR2 SMNVEV (reference sequence). The CDR3 totals 17 residues. Repertoires were generated with immunoSEQ multiplex PCR, while TCRdb's copy carries only in-frame clones and drops some. This sample has approximately 220,000 clones, with approximately 94% found just once. The TCR originated in an adult in good health. Sequencing used peripheral blood, obtained on day 0 of MenACWY control vaccination. The chain couples TRBV27 to TRBJ1-1, with 10 bases lining up with TRBD1. The CDR3 DNA reads TGTGCCAGCATTAAAAACTACGACAGGGGGCGTACCGCTGAAGCTTTCTTT. This sequence encodes CASIKNYDRGRTAEAFF.